One sample yielded the 29 T cell receptor beta chains listed below, sequenced in a study of shared clonotypes between healthy human individuals (dated by TCRdb to the early 2020s). CD8 naive samples were CD45RO-negative cells positively selected for CCR7, giving a CD45RA+CCR7+ population that excluded TemRA cells. Library construction relied on the immunoSEQ multiplex PCR assay. Not all clones reach the TCRdb copy of this immuneACCESS table, which keeps in-frame sequences only. Checked studies attribute under half of the gap to unresolved V genes and leave the rest unexplained. The sample table shows about 820,000 clones, and more than 85% are seen once. Around 24% of the sample is taken by the ten largest. Sequenced input: naive CD8+ T cells sorted from blood. The cell subset or site label here, explained by the study, means: CD45RA+CCR7+. Receptor source: a man aged 30-40 years in good health.

This clone appeared once. The genes are TRBV29-1 and TRBJ2-1; tentative D call: TRBD1 (5 bases). Germline V CDR1 and CDR2: SQVTM, ANQGSEA. V was trimmed by 1 base and J by 5 bases, leaving 12 bases between them. The CDR3 consists of 14 residues. CDR3 residues: CSVEGVPGHNEQFF. In DNA, the CDR3 is TGCAGCGTTGAAGGCGTCCCAGGGCACAATGAGCAGTTCTTC.

V and J are TRBV29-1 and TRBJ1-1; D might be TRBD1 (5 bases). The CDR3 extends over 13 amino acids. The germline gives CDR1 SQVTM, CDR2 ANQGSEA. Trimming pared 4 bases from V and 0 bases from J, leaving 9 bases between. The CDR3 spells CSVGGHLNTEAFF. CDR3 coding DNA: TGCAGCGTTGGAGGACACCTGAACACTGAAGCTTTCTTT.

The genes are TRBV7-9 and TRBJ2-3, with unresolved D. CDR1 and CDR2 (germline): SEHNR, FQNEAQ (reference sequence). The V end was cut by 4 bases, the J end by 4 bases, with 6 bases between. CDR3 length: 12 residues. The CDR3 loop is CASSYIADTQYF. The CDR3 DNA reads as TGTGCCAGCAGCTACATAGCAGATACGCAGTATTTT.

The chain uses TRBV9 and TRBJ2-3; D remains ambiguous. The germline V gene has CDR1 SGDLS and CDR2 YYNGEE. Trimming removed 2 bases at V and 2 bases at J, with 12 bases between. The CDR3 is 15 amino acids. CDR3 nucleotides: TGTGCCAGCAGCGTCACCCGAGTGGACACAGATACGCAGTATTTT. Translating it yields CASSVTRVDTDTQYF.

This rearrangement joins TRBV7-9 to TRBJ1-2; 7 bases match TRBD1. J lost 4 bases, V lost 5 bases, and 4 bases had no gene match. Germline V CDR1 and CDR2: SEHNR, FQNEAQ (reference sequence). CDR3 size: 13 residues. In DNA, the CDR3 is TGTGCCAGCAGCGAGGGGGCCGGCTATGGCTACACCTTC. Amino acid sequence: CASSEGAGYGYTF.

This clone came up once. The J gene is TRBJ2-7, the V gene TRBV28; either TRBD1 or TRBD2 may fit D (5 bases each). The CDR3 is made up of 17 amino acids. V gave up 2 bases and J gave up 3 bases, with 20 bases separating them. Germline V CDR1 and CDR2: MDHEN, SYDVKM. The CDR3 nucleotides are TGTGCCAGCAGTTTAAGCACTGGGGCAGCGGAGGACTACGAGCAGTACTTC. Protein product: CASSLSTGAAEDYEQYF. Filled out from reference TRBV28 and TRBJ2-7, the complete variable domain reads DVKVTQSSRYLVKRTGEKVFLECVQDMDHENMFWYRQDPGLGLRLIYFSYDVKMKEKGDIPEGYSVSREKKERFSLILESASTNQTSMYLCASSLSTGAAEDYEQYFGPGTRLTVT.

The chain has TRBV2 and TRBJ1-4; 9 nucleotides line up with TRBD1. With 1 base clipped from V and 10 bases from J, the junction kept 13 bases outside the gene matches. The CDR3 contains 17 residues. Germline values: CDR1 SNHLY, CDR2 FYNNEI. CDR3 sequence: CASSEVRGGTGRGKLFF. The DNA for the CDR3 is TGTGCCAGCAGTGAAGTACGGGGAGGGACAGGGAGAGGAAAACTGTTTTTT.

In this sample, this clone turned up a few times. This sequence joins TRBV5-1 and TRBJ2-5, with D possibly called TRBD1 or TRBD2 (5 bases each). The germline CDR1 and CDR2 sequences are SGHRS and YFSETQ. There are 15 residues in the CDR3. Trimming cost V 4 bases and J 0 bases, with 13 bases left between them. CDR3 DNA sequence: TGCGCCAGCAGCGCCGGGACCGCGTACCAAGAGACCCAGTACTTC. The encoded protein is CASSAGTAYQETQYF.

The CDR3 DNA follows: TGTGCCAGCAGCTACGCCAGCAGCGCATACGAGCAGTACTTC. Translated, it gives CASSYASSAYEQYF. The J gene is TRBJ2-7, the V gene TRBV7-2; D gene uncertain. The length of the CDR3 is 14 residues. Germline V gives CDR1 SGHTA, CDR2 FQGNSA. Between the trimmed V and J ends, which lost 4 bases and 4 bases, there was a span of 14 bases.

The chain couples TRBV27 to TRBJ2-7; the match to TRBD2 covers 7 bases. J lost 1 base, V lost 5 bases, and 8 bases had no gene match. This CDR3 spans 15 amino acids. CDR1 is MNHEY and CDR2 is SMNVEV in the germline V gene (reference sequence). The CDR3 sequence is CASSTISSGSYEQYF. The CDR3 nucleotides are TGTGCCAGCAGTACTATTTCTAGCGGATCCTACGAGCAGTACTTC.

The V gene is TRBV30, the J gene TRBJ1-1; D remains ambiguous. Germline V CDR1 and CDR2: GTSNPN, SVGIG (reference sequence). Trimming removed 0 bases from V and 3 bases from J, with 5 bases in between. CDR3 size: 12 residues. The CDR3 DNA follows: TGTGCCTGGAGTGTGACGGACACTGAAGCTTTCTTT. Its protein product is CAWSVTDTEAFF.

This clone was detected a few times. The chain's CDR3 is CASSSQGGSPYEQYF. CDR3 coding DNA: TGTGCCAGCAGCTCCCAGGGGGGATCCCCCTACGAGCAGTACTTC. The chain carries TRBV7-9 and TRBJ2-7, with D possibly TRBD1 on 7 matching bases. The CDR3 is 15 residues long. The germline V gene encodes CDR1 SEHNR and CDR2 FQNEAQ (reference sequence). The V end lost 4 bases, the J end lost 2 bases, and 15 bases lay between the germline ends.

This rearrangement joins TRBV9 to TRBJ2-1; D uncertain. With 4 bases removed from V and 4 bases from J, the gap between germline ends came to 15 bases. The CDR3 totals 15 residues. The germline V gene has CDR1 SGDLS and CDR2 YYNGEE. The CDR3 loop reads CASSPKPPNYNEQFF. CDR3 DNA: TGTGCCAGCAGCCCTAAGCCTCCTAATTACAATGAGCAGTTCTTC.

The chain links TRBV6-1 to TRBJ2-7, with 8 bases matching TRBD2. CDR1 is MNHNS, CDR2 SASEGT, per germline. CDR3 length: 16 amino acids. Unmatched junction bases numbered 10, after V lost 4 bases and J lost 2 bases. The CDR3 reads CASSVTGGTLTYEQYF. The CDR3 DNA reads as TGTGCCAGCAGTGTTACGGGGGGGACACTAACCTACGAGCAGTACTTC.

V gene TRBV7-9 combines with J gene TRBJ1-5; no clear D. This CDR3 contains 12 residues. Trimming removed 5 bases at V and 7 bases at J, with 9 bases between. CDR1 and CDR2 (germline): SEHNR, FQNEAQ (reference sequence). The CDR3, as DNA: TGTGCCAGCAGCCTAGAGGAGCAGCCCCAGCATTTT. It specifies CASSLEEQPQHF.

This clone was found once. Other DNA sequences in this sample translate to the same CDR3. The chain has TRBV7-9 and TRBJ2-7; no definite D call. The CDR3 runs 14 residues. The germline V gene encodes CDR1 SEHNR and CDR2 FQNEAQ (reference sequence). Deletions cut 1 base from V and 2 bases from J, with 9 bases between. CDR3: CASSLGYGAYEQYF. The CDR3 nucleotides are TGTGCCAGCAGCTTAGGATATGGGGCCTACGAGCAGTACTTC.

For this clone: Other DNA variants within this sample encode the same CDR3. The chain carries TRBV27 and TRBJ2-1; 7 positions agree with TRBD2. Germline V lookup: CDR1 MNHEY, CDR2 SMNVEV (reference sequence). The CDR3 length is 15 residues. V was clipped by 5 bases and J by 6 bases; unmatched bases: 10. The CDR3: CASSPGASGSNEQFF. CDR3 in DNA: TGTGCCAGCAGTCCCGGGGCTAGCGGCTCCAATGAGCAGTTCTTC.

The V and J genes are TRBV4-1 and TRBJ1-5; 10 nucleotides agree with TRBD1. After removal of 0 bases from V and 1 base from J, the junction contained 6 bases not matched to a gene. The CDR3 has 18 residues. From germline, CDR1 is MGHRA and CDR2 YSYEKL. The CDR3 nucleotides are TGCGCCAGCAGCCAAGATCCGGGACAGGGGATGAGCAATCAGCCCCAGCATTTT. Protein product: CASSQDPGQGMSNQPQHF.

The CDR3 DNA is TGTGCCAGCGAGAATGGGACTAGCGGGATGTACAATGAGCAGTTCTTC. Translated: CASENGTSGMYNEQFF. The chain links TRBV9 to TRBJ2-1, with 13 bases lining up with TRBD2. V dropped 7 bases and J dropped 4; count of bases not matched to a gene: 8. CDR1 and CDR2 from the germline V gene are SGDLS and YYNGEE. The CDR3 extends over 16 amino acids.

The chain carries TRBV13 and TRBJ2-5; 9 bases line up with TRBD2. Germline V CDR1 and CDR2: PRHDT, FYEKMQ (reference sequence). With V trimmed by 4 bases and J by 2 bases, 8 bases remained unmatched. This CDR3 is 16 amino acids long. The CDR3 DNA is TGTGCCAGCAGCTCAGGACTAGCGCAACCTCAAGAGACCCAGTACTTC. Translating gives CASSSGLAQPQETQYF.

The chain employs TRBV5-1 and TRBJ2-3, with D tentatively TRBD1 (5 bases). V was trimmed by 1 base and J by 0 bases, leaving 9 bases between them. In germline, CDR1 is SGHRS, CDR2 YFSETQ. The CDR3 covers 15 residues. CDR3 amino acids: CASSLTGFSTDTQYF. The CDR3 nucleotides read TGCGCCAGCAGCTTGACAGGCTTTAGCACAGATACGCAGTATTTT.

This clone came up once. The rearrangement joins TRBV7-9 to TRBJ2-1; D is undetermined. The CDR3 is 13 residues long. The germline V gene has CDR1 SEHNR and CDR2 FQNEAQ (reference sequence). Trimming removed 1 base at V and 12 bases at J, with 13 bases between. The DNA for the CDR3 is TGTGCCAGCAGCTTAGAATTGGTATTGGGGCAGTTCTTC. Its protein product is CASSLELVLGQFF. Full variable domain (outside the CDR3, taken from reference TRBV7-9 and TRBJ2-1): DTGVSQNPRHKITKRGQNVTFRCDPISEHNRLYWYRQTLGQGPEFLTYFQNEAQLEKSRLLSDRFSAERPKGSFSTLEIQRTEQGDSAMYLCASSLELVLGQFFGPGTRLTVL.

The CDR3 DNA reads TGTGCCAGCAGTTACTCGTCTAGCCCCGGGGAGCTGTTTTTT. Amino acids: CASSYSSSPGELFF. The chain recombines TRBV6-6 with TRBJ2-2; weak D call: TRBD2 (5 bases). The length of the CDR3 is 14 residues. The V end lost 0 bases, the J end lost 6 bases, and 8 bases lay between the germline ends. Looked up from germline, CDR1 is MNHNY and CDR2 is SVGAGI (reference sequence).

The chain joins TRBV28 to TRBJ1-5; D is unresolved. The germline V gene has CDR1 MDHEN and CDR2 SYDVKM. Trimming removed 8 bases at V and 9 bases at J, with 17 bases between. CDR3 length: 13 residues. CDR3 bases: TGTGCCAGCTCCGACGGAGTTCTGGGGCCCCAGCATTTT. Translation: CASSDGVLGPQHF.

A few counts support this clone. This CDR3 is also generated by other DNA sequences in the sample. The genes are TRBV27 and TRBJ1-1, with no clear D. Trimming stripped 2 bases from V and 2 bases from J, with 9 bases between. Germline V gene lookup returns CDR1 MNHEY and CDR2 SMNVEV (reference sequence). This CDR3 contains 14 residues. DNA for the CDR3: TGTGCCAGCAGTTTACTCGGAAGCAACACTGAAGCTTTCTTT. This sequence encodes CASSLLGSNTEAFF.

This clone has only a few counts. The chain recombines TRBV9 with TRBJ2-7; possibly TRBD1 for D (7 bases). This CDR3 contains 14 residues. Germline CDR1 and CDR2: SGDLS and YYNGEE. The V end lost 3 bases, the J end lost 6 bases, and 16 bases lay between the germline ends. The CDR3: CASSDGRGASEQYF. CDR3 coding DNA: TGTGCCAGCAGCGATGGCAGGGGGGCGTCCGAGCAGTACTTC.

This chain uses TRBV15 with TRBJ2-1; 14 bases fit TRBD2. Germline V gene data show CDR1 as LNHNV and CDR2 as YYDKDF (reference sequence). CDR3 length: 17 residues. J was trimmed by 10 bases and V by 0 bases; bases with no gene match: 8. The CDR3 bases are TGTGCCACCAGCAGAGAGCCCGGGACTAGCGGGAGTCGGGAGCAGTTCTTC. This gives the protein CATSREPGTSGSREQFF.

The chain links TRBV13 to TRBJ2-7; 7 bases align to TRBD1. The CDR3 spans 14 residues. Germline CDR1 is PRHDT and CDR2 is FYEKMQ (reference sequence). The ends lost 5 bases at V and 0 bases at J; junction bases unmatched: 4. For the CDR3, the DNA is TGTGCCAGCAGCCAGAGGGACAGCTCCTACGAGCAGTACTTC. Encoded protein: CASSQRDSSYEQYF.

The J gene is TRBJ2-7, the V gene TRBV11-3; possibly TRBD1 for D (6 bases). Germline CDR1 SGHNT, CDR2 YENEEA. CDR3 length: 14 residues. Trimming shortened V by 9 bases and J by 7 bases, and 22 bases separated the two germline ends. CDR3 in amino acids: CASPPGHPPWEQYF. The CDR3 nucleotides read TGTGCCAGTCCGCCGGGACACCCTCCCTGGGAGCAGTACTTC.